The 11 T cell receptor beta chains presented below share a single source sample, sequenced in a study of identical twins. TCRdb re-called the 5' RACE reads with MiXCR, one entry per CDR3 protein. The sample yields about 520,000 distinct CDR3 sequences, less than 25% seen once. This same sample was also part of a study on T cells expressing NK-cell markers.

Material for sequencing was CD4+ T cells sorted from blood. These TCRs come from a young woman in good health.

The genes are TRBV7-2 and TRBJ2-2, with D unresolved. The CDR3 contains 13 residues. Per the germline V gene, CDR1 is SGHTA and CDR2 is FQGNSA. V was clipped by 5 bases and J by 5 bases, with 9 bases between them. CDR3 DNA sequence: TGTGCCAGCAGCCCGAAAGCGACCGGGGAGCTGTTTTTT. The encoded protein is CASSPKATGELFF.

This clonotype has just a few counts. This sequence joins TRBV6-6 and TRBJ2-3; no clear D gene. The V and J ends lost 0 bases and 5 bases respectively, with 6 bases between them. The germline V gene has CDR1 MNHNY and CDR2 SVGAGI (reference sequence). The CDR3 contains 13 residues. CDR3 DNA sequence: TGTGCCAGCAGTTACTCTCCCGAAGATACGCAGTATTTT. It yields the protein CASSYSPEDTQYF.

V and J are TRBV9 and TRBJ1-3; D remains ambiguous. Germline V CDR1 and CDR2: SGDLS, YYNGEE. CDR3 size: 14 residues. Between the trimmed V and J ends, which lost 2 bases and 0 bases, there was a span of 6 bases. The CDR3 DNA reads TGTGCCAGCAGCGTCGAATTCTCTGGAAACACCATATATTTT. This gives the protein CASSVEFSGNTIYF.

This clonotype has a handful of counts. The V call is TRBV12-3 or TRBV12-4, the J call TRBJ2-2, with TRBD2 identical over 14 bases. V lost 6 bases to trimming and J lost 1 base; unmatched junction nucleotides: 7. This CDR3 spans 18 amino acids. Here the CDR3 reads CASRISGTSGGNTGELFF. The DNA for the CDR3 is TGTGCCAGCAGGATCTCCGGGACTAGCGGGGGGAACACCGGGGAGCTGTTTTTT.

The chain has TRBV5-1 and TRBJ2-4, with D unresolved. V was pared by 0 bases and J by 0 bases, with 10 bases between. Germline lookup yields CDR1 SGHRS and CDR2 YFSETQ. The CDR3 runs to 16 residues. The CDR3, as DNA: TGCGCCAGCAGCTTGGCCCTTCTAGAAGCCAAAAACATTCAGTACTTC. Residues: CASSLALLEAKNIQYF.

V usage is TRBV12-3 or TRBV12-4 and J usage is TRBJ1-2; D is perhaps TRBD1 (5 bases). The CDR3 contains 13 residues. V lost 6 bases to trimming and J lost 8 bases, with 16 bases between them. The DNA for the CDR3 is TGTGCCAGCAGGACCGGGACGGTGGGGGGCTACACCTTC. Amino acids: CASRTGTVGGYTF.

This clonotype occurred a few times. This chain links TRBV3-1 with TRBJ2-5; unclear D gene. Trimming shortened V by 4 bases and J by 5 bases, and 11 bases separated the two germline ends. CDR1 LGHDT and CDR2 YNNKEL come from the germline V gene (reference sequence). The CDR3 spans 13 residues. The DNA for the CDR3 is TGTGCCAGCAGCCCCCCCTCGGGCGAGACCCAGTACTTC. Its protein is CASSPPSGETQYF.

This chain uses TRBV2 with TRBJ1-6; D not certain. Germline-derived CDR1 and CDR2 are SNHLY and FYNNEI. The V gene lost 7 bases and the J gene lost 7 bases, with 8 bases spanning the gap. The CDR3 runs to 12 residues. CDR3 protein: CASNLQNSPLHF. The CDR3 coding sequence is TGTGCCAGCAACCTACAGAATTCACCCCTCCACTTT.

This clonotype was counted many times. This chain links TRBV11-1 with TRBJ1-2; no reliable D call. CDR1 SGHAT and CDR2 FQDESV come from the germline V gene (reference sequence). CDR3 size: 13 residues. The V and J ends lost 3 bases and 7 bases respectively, with 12 bases between them. The CDR3 spells CASSFRGVSGYTF. DNA for the CDR3: TGTGCCAGCAGCTTTCGGGGAGTGTCTGGCTACACCTTC. Supplemented by reference TRBV11-1 and TRBJ1-2, the full variable domain reads EAEVAQSPRYKITEKSQAVAFWCDPISGHATLYWYRQILGQGPELLVQFQDESVVDDSQLPKDRFSAERLKGVDSTLKIQPAELGDSAMYLCASSFRGVSGYTFGSGTRLTVV.

The chain links TRBV7-2 to TRBJ2-2; 8 nucleotides match TRBD2. The CDR3 spans 17 residues. In germline, CDR1 is SGHTA, CDR2 FQGNSA. The J segment lost 4 bases and the V segment lost 6 bases, leaving 13 bases of the junction unmatched. CDR3 sequence (DNA): TGTGCCAGCAGACCCCGTAGCGGACTAGCAGCCACCGGGGAGCTGTTTTTT. This sequence encodes CASRPRSGLAATGELFF.

This chain joins TRBV12-3 or TRBV12-4 and TRBJ2-3, with no clear D. The germline V and J ends were trimmed by 4 bases and 2 bases, with 10 bases remaining between them. The CDR3 totals 14 residues. CDR3 residues: CASSSTAITDTQYF. The CDR3 coding sequence is TGTGCCAGCAGTTCTACTGCGATCACAGATACGCAGTATTTT.